This passage covers 12 T cell receptor beta chains from one sample sequenced in a study of cytomegalovirus exposure and HLA in healthy donors. Primers for the PCR totalled 60 Vbeta and 13 Jbeta. Assay: immunoSEQ multiplex PCR; the TCRdb copy retains only in-frame clones and omits some. The sample lists 95,000 to 150,000 clones; more than 70% were seen once. The sequencing input was PBMCs. The receptors come from a woman aged 45-59 years in good health and CMV-seropositive.

This chain links TRBV21-1 with TRBJ1-2. TRBV21-1 is annotated as a pseudogene. The CDR3 totals 12 residues. DNA of the CDR3: TGTGCCAGCAGCAAGAGGGGAGGGACTCTTACCTTC. This translates into CASSKRGGTLTF.

This chain links TRBV4-3 with TRBJ2-1; TRBD2 might be the D (7 bases). The CDR3 has 14 residues. Trimming took off 0 bases at V and 13 bases at J, with 16 bases between the two ends. Germline loops: CDR1 LGHNA, CDR2 YSLEER. CDR3 in amino acids: CASSQDVGGGRQFF. CDR3 nucleotide sequence: TGCGCCAGCAGCCAAGACGTTGGCGGGGGCCGCCAGTTCTTC.

The V gene is TRBV7-2, the J gene TRBJ2-7, with TRBD1 matching 10 bases. The length of the CDR3 is 16 residues. In germline, CDR1 is SGHTA, CDR2 FQGNSA. With 5 bases clipped from V and 4 bases from J, the junction kept 11 bases outside the gene matches. Here the CDR3 DNA reads TGTGCCAGCAGCCCAAATCGACAGGGGGCAAGTTACGAGCAGTACTTC. Encoded protein: CASSPNRQGASYEQYF.

V usage is TRBV7-2 and J usage is TRBJ2-7; 11 nucleotides line up with TRBD2. This CDR3 has 16 amino acids. V was clipped by 4 bases and J by 0 bases; unmatched bases: 5. Germline V gene data show CDR1 as SGHTA and CDR2 as FQGNSA. The CDR3 sequence is CASSSAGTSGSYEQYF. DNA for the CDR3: TGTGCCAGCAGCTCCGCCGGGACTAGCGGCTCCTACGAGCAGTACTTC.

V and J are TRBV4-1 and TRBJ1-1; TRBD1 agrees at 11 bases. V was pared by 4 bases and J by 0 bases, with 7 bases of the junction left unmatched. From germline, CDR1 is MGHRA and CDR2 YSYEKL. CDR3 length: 17 amino acids. The DNA of the CDR3 is TGCGCCAGCAGCCTGTCCGGGACAGGGGGTTTGAACACTGAAGCTTTCTTT. Translation: CASSLSGTGGLNTEAFF.

The chain couples TRBV27 to TRBJ2-5; 8 bases are shared with TRBD2. Matching the DNA end better, TRBJ2-7 makes the J call doubtful. Germline lookup yields CDR1 MNHEY and CDR2 SMNVEV (reference sequence). The CDR3 runs to 18 residues. The CDR3 spells CASSLRGGARGESYEQYF. The CDR3 DNA is TGTGCCAGCAGTTTAAGGGGAGGGGCGCGGGGGGAATCCTACGAGCAGTACTTC.

V and J are TRBV2 and TRBJ2-7, with 13 bases matching TRBD2. Unmatched junction bases numbered 18, after V lost 2 bases and J lost 8 bases. There are 19 residues in the CDR3. CDR1 SNHLY and CDR2 FYNNEI come from the germline V gene. The chain's CDR3 is CASSESGWTSGSLGVKQYF. Written as DNA, the CDR3 is TGTGCCAGCAGTGAATCAGGTTGGACTAGCGGGAGTCTAGGGGTAAAGCAGTACTTC.

The chain joins TRBV29-1 to TRBJ2-3, with a tentative D call TRBD1 (6 bases). Trimming took off 7 bases at V and 2 bases at J, with 10 bases between the two ends. The CDR3 has 12 amino acids. The germline V gene has CDR1 SQVTM and CDR2 ANQGSEA. The CDR3 loop is CSAGQITDTQYF. The CDR3, as DNA: TGCAGCGCCGGACAGATCACAGATACGCAGTATTTT.

This chain uses TRBV7-2 with TRBJ2-5, with 8 bases that match TRBD2. Germline CDR1 reads SGHTA; CDR2 reads FQGNSA. The V and J ends lost 2 bases and 2 bases, in that order; junction bases with no gene match: 7. CDR3 length equals 16 residues. The CDR3 spells CASSLRRGAHQETQYF. In DNA, the CDR3 is TGTGCCAGCAGCTTACGGCGGGGGGCCCATCAAGAGACCCAGTACTTC.

This clone was seen more than once but under ten times. V is TRBV18 and J is TRBJ2-7; D is perhaps TRBD1 (5 bases). In germline, CDR1 is KGHSH, CDR2 LQKENI. The CDR3 is 12 amino acids. V was cut by 4 bases and J by 2 bases, with 6 bases left in between. The CDR3 DNA follows: TGTGCCAGCTCACAGGGGACCTACGAGCAGTACTTC. Translating it yields CASSQGTYEQYF.

V gene TRBV9 combines with J gene TRBJ1-5; 8 nucleotides align to TRBD1. This CDR3 region has 15 residues. CDR1 is SGDLS, CDR2 YYNGEE, per germline. V trimming: 3 bases; J trimming: 5 bases; junction bases outside the gene matches: 7. Here the CDR3 reads CASSAGTGAYQPQHF. Written as DNA, the CDR3 is TGTGCCAGCAGCGCCGGGACAGGTGCTTATCAGCCCCAGCATTTT.

Concerning this clone itself: Relative to the germline gene, one junction end is altered; a read error may explain this. This chain joins TRBV7-9 and TRBJ1-4; weak D call: TRBD1 (5 bases). The germline CDR1 and CDR2 sequences are SEHNR and FQNEAQ (reference sequence). CDR3 size: 17 residues. The CDR3 sequence: CSSSLGTGLNPSNRLFF. CDR3 nucleotides: TGTTCCAGCAGCTTAGGAACGGGACTGAATCCATCAAACAGACTGTTTTTT. Based on the CDR3 plus reference TRBV7-9 and TRBJ1-4, the full variable domain is DTGVSQNPRHKITKRGQNVTFRCDPISEHNRLYWYRQTLGQGPEFLTYFQNEAQLEKSRLLSDRFSAERPKGSFSTLEIQRTEQGDSAMYLCSSSLGTGLNPSNRLFFGSGTQLSVL.